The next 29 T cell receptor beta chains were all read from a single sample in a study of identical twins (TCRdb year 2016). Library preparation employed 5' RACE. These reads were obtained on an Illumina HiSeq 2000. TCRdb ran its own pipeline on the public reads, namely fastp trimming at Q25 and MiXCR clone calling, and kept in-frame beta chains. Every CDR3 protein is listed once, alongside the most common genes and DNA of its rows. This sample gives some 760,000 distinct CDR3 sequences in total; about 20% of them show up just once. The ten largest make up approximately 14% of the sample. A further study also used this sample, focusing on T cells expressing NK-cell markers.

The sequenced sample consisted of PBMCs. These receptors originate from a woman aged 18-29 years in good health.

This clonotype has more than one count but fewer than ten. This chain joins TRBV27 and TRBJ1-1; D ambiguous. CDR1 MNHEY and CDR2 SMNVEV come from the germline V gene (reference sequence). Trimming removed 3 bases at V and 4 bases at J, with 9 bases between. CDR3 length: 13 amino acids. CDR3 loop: CASSLAWGTEAFF. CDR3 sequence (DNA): TGTGCCAGCAGTTTGGCATGGGGCACTGAAGCTTTCTTT.

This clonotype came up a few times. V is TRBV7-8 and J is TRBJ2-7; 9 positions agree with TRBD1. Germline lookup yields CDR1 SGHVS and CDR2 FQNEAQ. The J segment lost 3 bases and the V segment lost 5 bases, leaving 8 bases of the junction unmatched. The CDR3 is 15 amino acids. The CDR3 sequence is CASSLGQGTYYEQYF. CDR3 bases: TGTGCCAGCAGCCTCGGACAGGGGACTTACTACGAGCAGTACTTC.

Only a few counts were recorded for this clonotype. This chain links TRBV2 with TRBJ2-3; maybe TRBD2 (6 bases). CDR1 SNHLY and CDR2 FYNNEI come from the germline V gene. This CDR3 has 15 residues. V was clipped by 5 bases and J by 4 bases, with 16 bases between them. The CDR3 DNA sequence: TGTGCCAGCAGTCTCCAGGGACTGAGGGCAGATACGCAGTATTTT. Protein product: CASSLQGLRADTQYF.

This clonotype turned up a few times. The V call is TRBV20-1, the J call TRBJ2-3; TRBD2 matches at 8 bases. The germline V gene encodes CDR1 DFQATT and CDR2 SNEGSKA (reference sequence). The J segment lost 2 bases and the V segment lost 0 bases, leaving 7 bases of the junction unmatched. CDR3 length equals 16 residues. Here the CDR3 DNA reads TGCAGTGCTAGAGATCCCTTAGCGGGGTTCACAGATACGCAGTATTTT. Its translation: CSARDPLAGFTDTQYF.

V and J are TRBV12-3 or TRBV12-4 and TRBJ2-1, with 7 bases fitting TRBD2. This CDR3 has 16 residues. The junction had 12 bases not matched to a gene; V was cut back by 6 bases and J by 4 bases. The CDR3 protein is CASSYRGLGGYNEQFF. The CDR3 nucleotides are TGTGCCAGCAGCTACCGGGGCCTGGGAGGGTACAATGAGCAGTTCTTC.

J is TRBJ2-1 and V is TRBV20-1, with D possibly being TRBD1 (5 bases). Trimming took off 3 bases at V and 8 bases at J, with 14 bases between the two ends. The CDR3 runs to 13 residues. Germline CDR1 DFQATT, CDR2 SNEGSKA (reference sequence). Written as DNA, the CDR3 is TGCAGTGCTAGCCGTTCAGGGCCCTATGAGCAGTTCTTC. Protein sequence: CSASRSGPYEQFF.

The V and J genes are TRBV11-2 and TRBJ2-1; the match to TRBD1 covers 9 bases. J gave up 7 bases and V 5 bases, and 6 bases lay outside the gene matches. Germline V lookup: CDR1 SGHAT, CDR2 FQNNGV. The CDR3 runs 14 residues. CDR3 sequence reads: CASSRDRELNEQFF. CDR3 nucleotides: TGTGCCAGCAGCCGGGACAGGGAATTAAATGAGCAGTTCTTC.

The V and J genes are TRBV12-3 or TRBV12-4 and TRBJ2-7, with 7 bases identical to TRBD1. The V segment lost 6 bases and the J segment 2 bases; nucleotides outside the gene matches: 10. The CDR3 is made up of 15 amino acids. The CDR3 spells CASRNDRVNAYEQYF. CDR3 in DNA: TGTGCCAGCAGGAACGACAGGGTGAACGCCTACGAGCAGTACTTC.

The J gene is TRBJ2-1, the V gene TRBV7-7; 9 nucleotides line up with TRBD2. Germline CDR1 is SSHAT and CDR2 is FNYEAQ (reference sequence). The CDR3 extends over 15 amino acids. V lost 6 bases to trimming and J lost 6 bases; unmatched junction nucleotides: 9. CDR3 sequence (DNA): TGTGCCAGCAGTTTATCGTCTAGCGGGATCAATGAGCAGTTCTTC. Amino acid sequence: CASSLSSSGINEQFF.

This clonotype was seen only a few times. CDR3 DNA: TGCAGTGCTAGAGTGGGTTGGGGCACCGGGGAGCTGTTTTTT. As protein: CSARVGWGTGELFF. The chain carries TRBV20-1 and TRBJ2-2; no reliable D call. Germline values: CDR1 DFQATT, CDR2 SNEGSKA (reference sequence). The V gene lost 1 base and the J gene lost 4 bases, with 10 bases spanning the gap. The length of the CDR3 is 14 residues.

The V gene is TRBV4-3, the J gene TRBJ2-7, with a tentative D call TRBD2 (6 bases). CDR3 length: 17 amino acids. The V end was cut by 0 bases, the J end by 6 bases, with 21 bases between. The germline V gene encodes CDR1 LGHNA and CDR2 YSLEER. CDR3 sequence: CASSQDIRTERRGEQYF. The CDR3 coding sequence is TGCGCCAGCAGCCAAGATATAAGGACGGAGCGGCGGGGCGAGCAGTACTTC.

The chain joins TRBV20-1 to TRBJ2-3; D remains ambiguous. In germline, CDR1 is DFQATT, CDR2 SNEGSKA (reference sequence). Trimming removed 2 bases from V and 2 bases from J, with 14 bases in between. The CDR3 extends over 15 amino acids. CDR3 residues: CSARKARDPTDTQYF. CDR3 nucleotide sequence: TGCAGTGCTAGAAAAGCGCGCGACCCCACAGATACGCAGTATTTT.

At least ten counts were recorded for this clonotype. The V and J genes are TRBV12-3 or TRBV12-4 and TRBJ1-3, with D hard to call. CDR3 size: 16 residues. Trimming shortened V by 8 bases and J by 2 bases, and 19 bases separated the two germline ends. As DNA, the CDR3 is TGTGCCAGCGGACTTCCGGGAGGGAGGCCTGGAAACACCATATATTTT. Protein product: CASGLPGGRPGNTIYF.

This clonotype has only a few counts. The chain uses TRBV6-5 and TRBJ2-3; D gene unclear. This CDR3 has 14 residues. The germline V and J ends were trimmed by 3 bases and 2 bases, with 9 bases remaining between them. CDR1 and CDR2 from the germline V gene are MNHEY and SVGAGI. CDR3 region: CASSYLELTDTQYF. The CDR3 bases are TGTGCCAGCAGTTATCTCGAACTCACAGATACGCAGTATTTT.

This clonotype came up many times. The CDR3 loop is CASSLTTSYNEQFF. As DNA, the CDR3 is TGTGCCAGCAGTCTCACAACCAGCTACAATGAGCAGTTCTTC. The chain joins TRBV12-3 or TRBV12-4 to TRBJ2-1, with unresolved D. Trimming removed 5 bases at V and 3 bases at J, with 11 bases between. This CDR3 is 14 amino acids long.

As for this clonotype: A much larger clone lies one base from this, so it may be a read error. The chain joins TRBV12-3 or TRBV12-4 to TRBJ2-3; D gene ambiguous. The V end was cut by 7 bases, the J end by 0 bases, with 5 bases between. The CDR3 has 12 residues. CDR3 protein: CASTHSTDTQYF. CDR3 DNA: TGTGCCAGCACCCACAGCACAGATACGCAGTATTTT.

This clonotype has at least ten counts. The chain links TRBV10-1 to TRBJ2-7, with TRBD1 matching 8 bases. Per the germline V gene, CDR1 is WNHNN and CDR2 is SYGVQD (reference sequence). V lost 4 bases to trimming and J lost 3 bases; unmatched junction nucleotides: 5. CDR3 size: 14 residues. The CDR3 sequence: CASSGETGVYEQYF. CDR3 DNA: TGCGCCAGCAGTGGGGAGACAGGGGTCTACGAGCAGTACTTC.

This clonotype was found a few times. Here the CDR3 reads CASSGDPSSYNEQFF. The CDR3 DNA is TGTGCCAGCAGCGGTGACCCGAGCTCCTACAATGAGCAGTTCTTC. The genes are TRBV7-2 and TRBJ2-1; no firm D call. The CDR3 sequence is 15 residues long. V lost 5 bases to trimming and J lost 0 bases, with 11 bases between them. Germline V gene data show CDR1 as SGHTA and CDR2 as FQGNSA.

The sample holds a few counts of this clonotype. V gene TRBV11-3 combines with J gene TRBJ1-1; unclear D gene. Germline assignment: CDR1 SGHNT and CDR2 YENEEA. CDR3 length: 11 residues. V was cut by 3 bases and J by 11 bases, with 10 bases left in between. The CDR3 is CASSLDRVAFF. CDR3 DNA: TGTGCCAGCAGCTTGGACCGTGTGGCTTTCTTT.

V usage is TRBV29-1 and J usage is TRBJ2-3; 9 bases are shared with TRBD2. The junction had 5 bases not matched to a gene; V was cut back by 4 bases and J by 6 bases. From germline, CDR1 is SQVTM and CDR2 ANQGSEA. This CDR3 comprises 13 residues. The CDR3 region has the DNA TGCAGCGTTGTGCGGGGGGGGCCGGATACGCAGTATTTT. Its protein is CSVVRGGPDTQYF.

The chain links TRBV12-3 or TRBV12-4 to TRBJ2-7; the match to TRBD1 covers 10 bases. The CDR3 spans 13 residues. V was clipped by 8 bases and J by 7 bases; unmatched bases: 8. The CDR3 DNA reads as TGTGCCAGCCTAGACAGGGGGCGCAGGGAGCAGTACTTC. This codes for CASLDRGRREQYF.

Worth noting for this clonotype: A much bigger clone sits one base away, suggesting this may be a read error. CDR3 sequence reads: CASSYGHRGGRFANEQLF. The CDR3 DNA reads as TGTGCCAGCAGTTACGGACACCGGGGCGGGCGTTTCGCTAATGAGCAGCTCTTC. The chain joins TRBV6-5 to TRBJ2-1, with D tentatively TRBD1 or TRBD2 (5 bases each). The V gene's germline CDR1 is MNHEY and CDR2 SVGAGI. The CDR3 runs to 18 residues.

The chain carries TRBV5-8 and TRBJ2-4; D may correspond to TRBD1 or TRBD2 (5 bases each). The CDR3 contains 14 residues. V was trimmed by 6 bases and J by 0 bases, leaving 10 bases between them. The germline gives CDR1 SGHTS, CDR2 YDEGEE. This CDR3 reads CASNRGEAKNIQYF. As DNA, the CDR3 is TGTGCCAGCAATAGAGGGGAAGCCAAAAACATTCAGTACTTC.

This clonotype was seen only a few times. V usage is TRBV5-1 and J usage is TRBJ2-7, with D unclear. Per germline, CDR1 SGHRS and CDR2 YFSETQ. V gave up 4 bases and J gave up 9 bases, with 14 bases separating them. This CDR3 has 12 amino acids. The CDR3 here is CASSIGTSPQYF. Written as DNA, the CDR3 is TGCGCCAGCAGCATAGGAACTTCGCCGCAGTACTTC.

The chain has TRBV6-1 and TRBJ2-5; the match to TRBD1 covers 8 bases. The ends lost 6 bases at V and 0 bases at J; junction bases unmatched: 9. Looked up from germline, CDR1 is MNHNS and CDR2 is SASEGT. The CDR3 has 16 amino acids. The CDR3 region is CASRTRQGRDQETQYF. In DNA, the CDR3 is TGTGCCAGCAGAACCCGACAGGGGCGCGACCAAGAGACCCAGTACTTC.

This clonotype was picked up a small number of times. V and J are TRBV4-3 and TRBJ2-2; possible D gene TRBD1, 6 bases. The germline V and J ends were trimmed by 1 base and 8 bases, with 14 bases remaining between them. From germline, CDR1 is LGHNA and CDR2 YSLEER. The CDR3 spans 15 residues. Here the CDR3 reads CASSQVWGHGGELFF. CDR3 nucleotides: TGCGCCAGCAGCCAAGTGTGGGGGCACGGGGGGGAGCTGTTTTTT.

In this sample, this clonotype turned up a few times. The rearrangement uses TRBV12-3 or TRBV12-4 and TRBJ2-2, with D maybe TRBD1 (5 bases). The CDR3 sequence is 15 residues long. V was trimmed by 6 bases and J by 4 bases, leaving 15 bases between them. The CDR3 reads CASRKKGLFTGELFF. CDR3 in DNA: TGTGCCAGCAGGAAGAAGGGGCTTTTCACCGGGGAGCTGTTTTTT.

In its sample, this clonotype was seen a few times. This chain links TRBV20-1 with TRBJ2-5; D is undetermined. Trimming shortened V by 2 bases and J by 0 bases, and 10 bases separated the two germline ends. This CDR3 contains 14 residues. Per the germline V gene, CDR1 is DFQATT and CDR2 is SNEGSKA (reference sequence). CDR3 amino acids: CSARPTQYQETQYF. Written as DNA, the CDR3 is TGCAGTGCTAGACCCACACAGTACCAAGAGACCCAGTACTTC.

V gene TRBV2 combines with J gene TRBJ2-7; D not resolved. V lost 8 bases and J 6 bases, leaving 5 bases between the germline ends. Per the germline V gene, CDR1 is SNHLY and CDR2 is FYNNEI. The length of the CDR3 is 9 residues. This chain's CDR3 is CASLGEQYF. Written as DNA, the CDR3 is TGTGCCAGCTTGGGCGAGCAGTACTTC.